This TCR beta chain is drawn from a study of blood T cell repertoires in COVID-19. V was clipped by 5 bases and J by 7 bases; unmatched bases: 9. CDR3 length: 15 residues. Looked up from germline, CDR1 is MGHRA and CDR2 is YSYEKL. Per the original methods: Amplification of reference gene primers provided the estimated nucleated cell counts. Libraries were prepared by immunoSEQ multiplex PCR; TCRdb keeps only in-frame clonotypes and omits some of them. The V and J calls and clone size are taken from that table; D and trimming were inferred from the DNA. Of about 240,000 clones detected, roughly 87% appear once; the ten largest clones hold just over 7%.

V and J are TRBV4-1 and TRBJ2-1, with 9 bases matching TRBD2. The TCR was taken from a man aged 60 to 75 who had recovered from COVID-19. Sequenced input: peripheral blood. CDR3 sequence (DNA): TGCGCCAGCAGCTTGGAGGCTAGCGGGGCTAATGAGCAGTTCTTC. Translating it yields CASSLEASGANEQFF.